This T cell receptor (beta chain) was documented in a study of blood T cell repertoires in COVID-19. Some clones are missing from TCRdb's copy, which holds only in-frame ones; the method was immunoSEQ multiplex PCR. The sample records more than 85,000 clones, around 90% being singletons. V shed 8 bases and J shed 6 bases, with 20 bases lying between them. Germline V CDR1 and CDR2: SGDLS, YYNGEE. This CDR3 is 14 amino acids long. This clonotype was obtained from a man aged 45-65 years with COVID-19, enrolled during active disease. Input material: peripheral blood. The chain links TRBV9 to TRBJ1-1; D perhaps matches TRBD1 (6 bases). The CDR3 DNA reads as TGTGCCAGTGGTCGGGACAAGGGTAACGCTGAAGCTTTCTTT. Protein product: CASGRDKGNAEAFF.